The sequence of this TCR beta chain was determined in a study of T-cell reconstitution after alpha-beta-depleted transplantation in children (dated by TCRdb to about 2016). General notes on the study: T-cell immune reconstitution after TCRalphabeta/CD19-depleted allogeneic hematopoietic cell transplantation in children was quantitatively tracked in the study by means of TCR repertoire profiling.

Concerning this clonotype itself: Which antigen it targets is not known. The record has no base qualities; no much larger clone is one base away.

To prepare the library, PCR was applied. TCRdb shows the sequencer as Illumina HiSeq 2500. To normalize quantification of the TCRbeta repertoire, the TCR libraries were built with molecular barcoding that relied on unique molecular identifiers. The public sequencing data were trimmed at Q25 with fastp and processed into clonotypes with MiXCR by TCRdb, which kept only in-frame beta chains. Each entry is one CDR3 protein sequence, shown with its most common DNA and genes. The sample includes some 220,000 distinct CDR3 sequences, with 8% to 10% observed a single time. Around 6.2% of the sample is held by the ten biggest clonotypes. In the germline V gene, CDR1 corresponds to SQVTM and CDR2 to ANQGSEA. V trim: 0 bases; J trim: 4 bases; unmatched bases: 4. From the cysteine through the phenylalanine, the CDR3 covers 14 amino acids. Only the CDR3 region is kept as DNA, spanning 42 bases read in frame from base 1.

The sequence was collected from a human donor who donated a stem cell graft to a child with acute lymphoblastic leukemia. The rearranged segments are TRBV29-1 and TRBJ2-3, with 7 bases matching TRBD1. This specimen was PBMCs from the stem cell graft donor, taken from the stem cell graft. The nucleotide sequence reads TGCAGCGTTGAAGACGGGCAGGGGGCAGATACGCAGTATTTT. This gives the protein CSVEDGQGADTQYF.